These 27 T cell receptor beta chains were all obtained from the same sample, sequenced in a study of blood T cell repertoires in COVID-19. Profiled with immunoSEQ multiplex PCR; TCRdb holds only in-frame clones, not every one. The table shows over 200,000 clones, with 86% occurring only once. The specimen was peripheral blood. These receptors all stem from a man aged 25-45 years who had recovered from COVID-19.

The rearrangement joins TRBV5-4 to TRBJ1-2; D is uncertain. Germline-derived CDR1 and CDR2 are SGHNT and YYREEE (reference sequence). Trimming stripped 6 bases from V and 2 bases from J, with 14 bases between. This CDR3 has 14 amino acids. The DNA of the CDR3 is TGTGCCAGCAACTGGGCAGCGGAAAACTATGGCTACACCTTC. Its translation: CASNWAAENYGYTF.

The chain joins TRBV6-6 to TRBJ2-1; 8 nucleotides line up with TRBD2. V trimming: 9 bases; J trimming: 4 bases; junction bases outside the gene matches: 5. The CDR3 consists of 13 residues. The V gene's germline CDR1 is MNHNY and CDR2 SVGAGI (reference sequence). CDR3: CASGLALYNEQFF. The CDR3 DNA follows: TGTGCCAGTGGACTAGCTCTATACAATGAGCAGTTCTTC.

The gene calls are TRBV19 and TRBJ1-5, with D perhaps matching TRBD1 (5 bases). Trimming stripped 6 bases from V and 7 bases from J, with 13 bases between. The length of the CDR3 is 13 residues. CDR1 and CDR2 from the germline V gene are LNHDA and SQIVND (reference sequence). The CDR3 sequence is CASSAGHGQPQHF. Written as DNA, the CDR3 is TGTGCCAGTAGCGCAGGGCATGGCCAGCCCCAGCATTTT. The whole variable domain, filled in from reference TRBV19 and TRBJ1-5, reads DGGITQSPKYLFRKEGQNVTLSCEQNLNHDAMYWYRQDPGQGLRLIYYSQIVNDFQKGDIAEGYSVSREKKESFPLTVTSAQKNPTAFYLCASSAGHGQPQHFGDGTRLSIL.

This clone turned up a few times. The rearrangement links TRBV3-1 (or the pseudogene TRBV3-2) to TRBJ2-7; 11 bases fit TRBD2. Germline assignment: CDR1 LGHDT and CDR2 YNNKEL (reference sequence). J was trimmed by 3 bases and V by 1 base; bases with no gene match: 2. The CDR3 is made up of 15 amino acids. The DNA of the CDR3 is TGTGCCAGCAGCCAAGGACTAGCGGGGAACTACGAGCAGTACTTC. Its translation: CASSQGLAGNYEQYF.

The chain has TRBV2 and TRBJ2-5; TRBD2 agrees at 9 bases. The germline V gene has CDR1 SNHLY and CDR2 FYNNEI. The trim removed 9 bases at V and 4 bases at J, leaving 3 bases unmatched. The CDR3 consists of 12 residues. CDR3 region: CARGLARETQYF. The CDR3 DNA follows: TGTGCCAGGGGACTAGCCCGAGAGACCCAGTACTTC. The full variable domain, its missing parts supplied by reference TRBV2 and TRBJ2-5, is EPEVTQTPSHQVTQMGQEVILRCVPISNHLYFYWYRQILGQKVEFLVSFYNNEISEKSEIFDDQFSVERPDGSNFTLKIRSTKLEDSAMYFCARGLARETQYFGPGTRLLVL.

The rearrangement joins TRBV10-3 to TRBJ2-7; D is perhaps TRBD1 (5 bases). The CDR3 runs to 16 residues. CDR1 ENHRY and CDR2 SYGVKD come from the germline V gene. V gave up 0 bases and J gave up 0 bases, with 12 bases separating them. The CDR3 nucleotides read TGTGCCATCAGTGAGTCGAAGGGGTTCAGCTCCTACGAGCAGTACTTC. This gives the protein CAISESKGFSSYEQYF.

The V and J genes are TRBV9 and TRBJ1-2; D not certain. The CDR3 has 13 amino acids. The V gene's germline CDR1 is SGDLS and CDR2 YYNGEE. Trimming took off 3 bases at V and 8 bases at J, with 14 bases between the two ends. The CDR3 loop is CASSARGSLGYTF. The CDR3 nucleotides read TGTGCCAGCAGCGCGCGCGGTAGCTTAGGCTACACCTTC.

The chain links TRBV5-1 to TRBJ1-1; unclear D gene. Germline loops: CDR1 SGHRS, CDR2 YFSETQ. The V and J ends lost 4 bases and 4 bases respectively, with 14 bases between them. The CDR3 has 14 residues. The CDR3 reads CASSVGFRSTEAFF. Here the CDR3 DNA reads TGCGCCAGCAGCGTGGGGTTTCGGAGCACTGAAGCTTTCTTT.

V is TRBV19 and J is TRBJ2-1, with a weak D call TRBD2 (7 bases). The CDR3 consists of 18 residues. The germline V gene has CDR1 LNHDA and CDR2 SQIVND (reference sequence). Trimming cost V 3 bases and J 6 bases, with 24 bases left between them. The CDR3 loop is CASSMWHGGRELGNEQFF. Here the CDR3 DNA reads TGTGCCAGTAGTATGTGGCACGGGGGGCGTGAACTCGGCAATGAGCAGTTCTTC.

The chain links TRBV30 to TRBJ2-3, with D tentatively TRBD2 (5 bases). CDR1 and CDR2 (germline): GTSNPN, SVGIG (reference sequence). V was cut by 0 bases and J by 5 bases, with 9 bases left in between. The CDR3 covers 13 residues. The CDR3 region is CAWSVRERDTQYF. In nucleotides, the CDR3 is TGTGCCTGGAGTGTAAGGGAGCGAGATACGCAGTATTTT.

This clone has just a few counts. The chain carries TRBV5-4 and TRBJ1-1, with a tentative D call TRBD1 (5 bases). The CDR3 runs 13 residues. Germline V gives CDR1 SGHNT, CDR2 YYREEE (reference sequence). V dropped 0 bases and J dropped 10 bases, with 13 bases sitting between them. CDR3 nucleotides: TGTGCCAGCAGCTTGGCGGGGGGTGGGAGAGCTTTCTTT. Encoded protein: CASSLAGGGRAFF.

V is TRBV6-6 and J is TRBJ1-2, with 7 bases aligning to TRBD1. CDR3 length: 16 residues. The V segment lost 6 bases and the J segment 6 bases; nucleotides outside the gene matches: 16. From germline, CDR1 is MNHNY and CDR2 SVGAGI (reference sequence). The CDR3 loop reads CASRSGWEQGKDGYTF. In DNA form, the CDR3 reads TGTGCCAGCAGGTCGGGATGGGAACAGGGGAAGGATGGCTACACCTTC.

The chain has TRBV13 and TRBJ2-3, with TRBD2 matching 10 bases. Germline V gene sequence: CDR1 PRHDT, CDR2 FYEKMQ (reference sequence). The V segment lost 1 base and the J segment 2 bases; nucleotides outside the gene matches: 3. This CDR3 is built from 16 residues. The CDR3 here is CASSLELAGNTDTQYF. The CDR3 coding sequence is TGTGCCAGCAGCTTAGAACTAGCGGGGAACACAGATACGCAGTATTTT. The variable domain in full, completed from reference TRBV13 and TRBJ2-3, reads AAGVIQSPRHLIKEKRETATLKCYPIPRHDTVYWYQQGPGQDPQFLISFYEKMQSDKGSIPDRFSAQQFSDYHSELNMSSLELGDSALYFCASSLELAGNTDTQYFGPGTRLTVL.

The rearrangement links TRBV10-2 to TRBJ1-2; the match to TRBD1 covers 12 bases. The CDR3 is made up of 15 amino acids. CDR1 is WSHSY and CDR2 is SAAADI in the germline V gene. The trim removed 5 bases at V and 8 bases at J, leaving 9 bases unmatched. CDR3 coding DNA: TGCGCCAGCAGTCCCCCGGGACAGGGGGCTGGGGGCTACACCTTC. It codes for CASSPPGQGAGGYTF.

The V and J genes are TRBV2 and TRBJ2-7, with D possibly matching TRBD2 (5 bases). Germline V gene sequence: CDR1 SNHLY, CDR2 FYNNEI. The CDR3 is 14 amino acids. V shed 1 base and J shed 3 bases, with 10 bases lying between them. CDR3 nucleotide sequence: TGTGCCAGCAGTGAAGAATCGGGGAACTACGAGCAGTACTTC. Translating gives CASSEESGNYEQYF.

The V and J genes are TRBV5-1 and TRBJ1-3; D may be TRBD1 (5 bases). Trimming stripped 2 bases from V and 0 bases from J, with 6 bases between. The CDR3 has 14 residues. Germline V gives CDR1 SGHRS, CDR2 YFSETQ. CDR3 coding DNA: TGCGCCAGCAGCTTCACAGGCTCTGGAAACACCATATATTTT. This gives the protein CASSFTGSGNTIYF.

The V call is TRBV6-5, the J call TRBJ1-2, with TRBD1 matching 11 bases. CDR3 size: 13 residues. The V segment lost 4 bases and the J segment 11 bases; nucleotides outside the gene matches: 6. Germline values: CDR1 MNHEY, CDR2 SVGAGI. The CDR3: CASSSLGQGEYTF. Here the CDR3 DNA reads TGTGCCAGCAGTTCCTTGGGACAGGGGGAATACACCTTC.

This clone was found many times. The chain couples TRBV27 to TRBJ1-6, with D unresolved. Deletions cut 2 bases from V and 0 bases from J, with 11 bases between. This CDR3 is 17 amino acids long. Germline V gene sequence: CDR1 MNHEY, CDR2 SMNVEV (reference sequence). CDR3 amino acids: CASSLDLLSSYNSPLHF. CDR3 nucleotide sequence: TGTGCCAGCAGTTTAGATTTGCTGAGCTCCTATAATTCACCCCTCCACTTT.

This CDR3 is CASSPTQANEQFF. The CDR3 nucleotides are TGCGCCAGCAGCCCGACACAGGCAAATGAGCAGTTCTTC. This chain joins TRBV5-1 and TRBJ2-1, with a tentative D call TRBD1 (5 bases). This CDR3 is built from 13 residues. Trimming left V 4 bases short and J 7 bases short, with 12 bases between. The germline V gene has CDR1 SGHRS and CDR2 YFSETQ.

The V gene is TRBV5-1, the J gene TRBJ1-6, with a weak D call TRBD1 (6 bases). Germline V gene data show CDR1 as SGHRS and CDR2 as YFSETQ. The CDR3 is 17 amino acids. Trimming cost V 4 bases and J 0 bases, with 14 bases left between them. The CDR3 DNA is TGCGCCAGCAGCGTAACAGACAGGAGCTCCTATAATTCACCCCTCCACTTT. Translation: CASSVTDRSSYNSPLHF.

The V and J genes are TRBV7-6 and TRBJ1-5; possible D gene TRBD1, 6 bases. The CDR3 has 17 residues. Germline V lookup: CDR1 SGHVS, CDR2 FNYEAQ. Trimming left V 1 base short and J 2 bases short, with 15 bases between. The CDR3 DNA follows: TGTGCCAGCAGCTTAGATTCGGGGGGCTCGGGCAATCAGCCCCAGCATTTT. Its translation: CASSLDSGGSGNQPQHF.

The V call is TRBV5-1, the J call TRBJ2-3; D is unresolved. Per germline, CDR1 SGHRS and CDR2 YFSETQ. Trimming shortened V by 7 bases and J by 5 bases, and 17 bases separated the two germline ends. The CDR3 loop spans 14 amino acids. In DNA, the CDR3 is TGCGCCAGCTCAATCCGGCGGTCTCGAGATACGCAGTATTTT. Amino acid sequence: CASSIRRSRDTQYF.

This clone occurred once. The rearrangement uses TRBV5-6 and TRBJ1-3; TRBD1 aligns across 11 bases. Germline assignment: CDR1 SGHDT and CDR2 YYEEEE. The CDR3 totals 15 residues. V was clipped by 2 bases and J by 4 bases; unmatched bases: 2. The CDR3, as DNA: TGTGCCAGCAGCTTCGGACAGGGGGCAGGAAACACCATATATTTT. It encodes CASSFGQGAGNTIYF.

The rearrangement links TRBV6-6 to TRBJ1-1; 10 bases match TRBD1. The germline gives CDR1 MNHNY, CDR2 SVGAGI (reference sequence). There are 15 residues in the CDR3. J gave up 5 bases and V 2 bases, and 5 bases lay outside the gene matches. The CDR3 loop is CASSYVDRGLTEAFF. Written as DNA, the CDR3 is TGTGCCAGCAGTTACGTCGACAGGGGGCTGACTGAAGCTTTCTTT.

The chain carries TRBV29-1 and TRBJ1-4, with TRBD1 as a possible D gene (6 bases). The V end was cut by 5 bases, the J end by 3 bases, with 16 bases between. This CDR3 comprises 15 residues. Per the germline V gene, CDR1 is SQVTM and CDR2 is ANQGSEA. Here the CDR3 DNA reads TGCAGCGTTCGACAGGACCAGCAGGCTAATGAAAAACTGTTTTTT. Translation: CSVRQDQQANEKLFF.

The chain is built from TRBV11-2 and TRBJ1-2; D possibly corresponds to TRBD1 (6 bases). V gave up 4 bases and J gave up 7 bases, with 10 bases separating them. Germline V CDR1 and CDR2: SGHAT, FQNNGV. This CDR3 is built from 12 residues. The CDR3, as DNA: TGTGCCAGCAGCTCAGGGGTGGGTGGCTACACCTTC. It specifies CASSSGVGGYTF.

This chain uses TRBV4-2 with TRBJ2-1; TRBD2 is a possible D gene (5 bases). Germline-derived CDR1 and CDR2 are LGHNA and YNFKEQ. The CDR3 totals 15 residues. Trimming took 1 base from V and 4 from J, leaving 11 bases between them. CDR3 sequence reads: CASSQGSGPYNEQFF. In nucleotides, the CDR3 is TGTGCCAGCAGCCAAGGGAGCGGACCATACAATGAGCAGTTCTTC.